This passage covers 25 T cell receptor beta chains from one sample sequenced in a study of T cell repertoires in cytomegalovirus infection. In TCRdb, the reads were re-called with MiXCR into one record per CDR3 protein. The sample includes about 530,000 distinct CDR3 sequences, approximately 26% of them seen just once. Material: PBMCs. The origin of the receptors is a human donor in good health (CMV status not recorded). Some clones in this sample may be carry-over from other donors' samples.

The chain joins TRBV6-2 or TRBV6-3 to TRBJ2-3; D unclear. CDR3 length: 15 amino acids. V dropped 5 bases and J dropped 2 bases, with 14 bases sitting between them. CDR1 is MNHEY and CDR2 is SVGEGT in the germline V gene. CDR3 nucleotides: TGTGCCAGCAGTCCTACAGAGACCTTCACAGATACGCAGTATTTT. Translated, it gives CASSPTETFTDTQYF.

The sample holds a few counts of this clonotype. This sequence joins TRBV15 and TRBJ2-1, with 8 bases fitting TRBD2. After removal of 5 bases from V and 4 bases from J, the junction contained 4 bases not matched to a gene. The CDR3 sequence is 14 residues long. Germline values: CDR1 LNHNV, CDR2 YYDKDF (reference sequence). CDR3 sequence: CATSPGGQYNEQFF. The CDR3 DNA is TGTGCCACCAGCCCGGGAGGGCAGTACAATGAGCAGTTCTTC.

The sample holds many counts of this clonotype. This rearrangement joins TRBV7-2 to TRBJ2-1, with 14 bases fitting TRBD2. This CDR3 is built from 18 residues. Unmatched junction bases numbered 5, after V lost 0 bases and J lost 4 bases. Germline CDR1 reads SGHTA; CDR2 reads FQGNSA. In DNA form, the CDR3 reads TGTGCCAGCAGCTTAGCGGGAGGGACTAGCGGGGGTTACAATGAGCAGTTCTTC. This sequence encodes CASSLAGGTSGGYNEQFF.

The chain employs TRBV6-2 or TRBV6-3 and TRBJ2-1; D gene ambiguous. Per germline, CDR1 MNHEY and CDR2 SVGEGT. The CDR3 length is 16 residues. Between the trimmed V and J ends, which lost 5 bases and 2 bases, there was a span of 16 bases. The chain's CDR3 is CASSIPRAYTYNEQFF. CDR3 DNA: TGTGCCAGCAGTATCCCCCGGGCCTACACCTACAATGAGCAGTTCTTC.

Remarks on this clonotype: One end of the junction fails to match germline, which may point to a read error. The chain joins TRBV6-2 or TRBV6-3 to TRBJ2-5; D gene uncertain. The CDR3 runs to 11 residues. Germline V gene sequence: CDR1 MNHEY, CDR2 SVGEGT. The CDR3 bases are TGTGCCAGCAGTTACCATGAGACCCAGTACTTC. Translating it yields CASSYHETQYF.

The chain joins TRBV4-1 to TRBJ2-7; TRBD2 aligns across 8 bases. The CDR3 spans 16 residues. In germline, CDR1 is MGHRA, CDR2 YSYEKL. V gave up 0 bases and J gave up 3 bases; unmatched junction bases: 7. The chain's CDR3 is CASSQEPGGVGYEQYF. Written as DNA, the CDR3 is TGCGCCAGCAGCCAAGAACCGGGAGGGGTAGGCTACGAGCAGTACTTC.

This clonotype was picked up a small number of times. The chain couples TRBV6-8 to TRBJ1-1; D remains ambiguous. Trimming took off 7 bases at V and 5 bases at J, with 20 bases between the two ends. CDR3 length equals 15 residues. Germline V gene data show CDR1 as MNHGY and CDR2 as SAAAGT. DNA of the CDR3: TGTGCCAGCAAAAAGGACGGTCTTGGGGTGACTGAAGCTTTCTTT. Translating gives CASKKDGLGVTEAFF.

This clonotype has just a few counts. The rearrangement links TRBV4-3 to TRBJ2-5, with 11 bases identical to TRBD2. In germline, CDR1 is LGHNA, CDR2 YSLEER. The CDR3 has 15 residues. The J segment lost 5 bases and the V segment lost 1 base, leaving 3 bases of the junction unmatched. CDR3 in amino acids: CASSQVTSGSETQYF. CDR3 DNA: TGCGCCAGCAGCCAAGTAACTAGCGGGAGTGAGACCCAGTACTTC.

Details on this clonotype: A junction end diverges from the germline sequence, so it may reflect a read error. The rearrangement uses TRBV6-5 and TRBJ2-2; D possibly matches TRBD1 or TRBD2 (5 bases each). The CDR3 loop spans 13 amino acids. In germline, CDR1 is MNHEY, CDR2 SVGAGI. The CDR3: CASSKDPTRDLFF. The CDR3 DNA follows: TGTGCCAGCAGTAAAGACCCTACCCGGGACCTGTTTTTT.

The DNA for the CDR3 is TGCAGTGCTCGGCCGCCAGCAGGCCCCGGGAAGCAGTATTTT. This gives the protein CSARPPAGPGKQYF. This chain links TRBV20-1 with TRBJ2-3; D possibly corresponds to TRBD2 (5 bases). Germline V lookup: CDR1 DFQATT, CDR2 SNEGSKA (reference sequence). V lost 5 bases, J lost 11 bases, and 23 bases lay in between. The CDR3 spans 14 residues.

V and J are TRBV6-1 and TRBJ2-1, with D perhaps given as TRBD1 or TRBD2 (6 bases each). V lost 8 bases and J lost 6, with 20 bases in between. The CDR3 runs 15 residues. CDR1 MNHNS and CDR2 SASEGT come from the germline V gene. The CDR3 bases are TGTGCCAGCGCGGCGAGGGGGGTGAGGGGCAATGAGCAGTTCTTC. Its protein product is CASAARGVRGNEQFF.

This clonotype occurred a few times. CDR3 in DNA: TGTGCCACCAGTGATTCGAAACCCACAGAGGGCCGGTTGAGCACAGATACGCAGTATTTT. This encodes CATSDSKPTEGRLSTDTQYF. J is TRBJ2-3 and V is TRBV24-1, with a tentative D call TRBD2 (5 bases). With 2 bases removed from V and 0 bases from J, the gap between germline ends came to 23 bases. Germline CDR1 is KGHDR and CDR2 is SFDVKD. CDR3 size: 20 residues.

This clonotype occurred many times. The chain recombines TRBV7-8 with TRBJ1-1; 7 positions agree with TRBD1. CDR3 size: 15 residues. CDR1 and CDR2 (germline): SGHVS, FQNEAQ. The trim removed 3 bases at V and 6 bases at J, leaving 10 bases unmatched. CDR3: CASSLAGGVLAEAFF. In nucleotides, the CDR3 is TGTGCCAGCAGCTTGGCAGGGGGAGTGCTTGCTGAAGCTTTCTTT.

V usage is TRBV25-1 and J usage is TRBJ1-2; D not certain. The ends were cut back, 10 bases at V and 5 bases at J, with 26 bases in the middle. The V gene's germline CDR1 is MGHDK and CDR2 SYGVNS. The CDR3 has 16 residues. The CDR3 bases are TGTGCCAACAGAGAGACCGCCGACCCAAAAGGGTATGGCTACACCTTC. This encodes CANRETADPKGYGYTF.

This clonotype was observed a few times. The rearrangement uses TRBV12-3 or TRBV12-4 and TRBJ1-3, with TRBD1 identical over 10 bases. The CDR3 totals 16 residues. The junction had 6 bases not matched to a gene; V was cut back by 6 bases and J by 1 base. In nucleotides, the CDR3 is TGTGCCAGCAGCCTAAGACAGGGGGCGTCTGGAAACACCATATATTTT. Its translation: CASSLRQGASGNTIYF.

The chain combines TRBV7-9 with TRBJ2-3; 8 nucleotides agree with TRBD2. The CDR3 runs 15 residues. V was pared by 5 bases and J by 7 bases, with 11 bases of the junction left unmatched. The germline gives CDR1 SEHNR, CDR2 FQNEAQ (reference sequence). The chain's CDR3 is CASSPNGTSLYTQYF. The CDR3 DNA is TGTGCCAGCAGCCCTAATGGGACTAGTCTCTATACGCAGTATTTT.

This clonotype was seen a handful of times. The J gene is TRBJ2-5, the V gene TRBV7-6, with D perhaps matching TRBD2 (6 bases). Germline CDR1 reads SGHVS; CDR2 reads FNYEAQ. V was pared by 5 bases and J by 6 bases, with 19 bases between. This CDR3 spans 15 amino acids. The CDR3 region is CASSPRAGPEKTQYF. The CDR3 DNA sequence: TGTGCCAGCAGCCCTAGGGCGGGGCCTGAGAAGACCCAGTACTTC.

The CDR3, as DNA: TGTGCCAGCAGCCCCCGACTAGCGGAGTCACTCAATGAGCAGTTCTTC. Its protein is CASSPRLAESLNEQFF. J is TRBJ2-1 and V is TRBV7-9; 9 bases match TRBD2. V lost 5 bases and J lost 6; bases outside the gene matches: 11. The CDR3 sequence is 16 residues long. Germline CDR1 SEHNR, CDR2 FQNEAQ (reference sequence).

V and J are TRBV20-1 and TRBJ2-5; 7 bases are shared with TRBD1. Per germline, CDR1 DFQATT and CDR2 SNEGSKA (reference sequence). The trim removed 5 bases at V and 3 bases at J, leaving 3 bases unmatched. This CDR3 region has 12 residues. CDR3 loop: CSAGTDEETQYF. Written as DNA, the CDR3 is TGCAGTGCTGGGACAGACGAAGAGACCCAGTACTTC.

This clonotype was seen only a few times. This rearrangement joins TRBV20-1 to TRBJ2-7; no definite D call. Trimming shortened V by 6 bases and J by 5 bases, and 20 bases separated the two germline ends. This CDR3 is 14 amino acids long. Germline V gene lookup returns CDR1 DFQATT and CDR2 SNEGSKA (reference sequence). The CDR3 sequence is CSASGDTNRDEQYF. The CDR3, as DNA: TGCAGTGCCTCCGGAGACACGAATCGGGACGAGCAGTACTTC.

The gene calls are TRBV12-3 or TRBV12-4 and TRBJ1-6; D call uncertain. Trimming removed 5 bases from V and 9 bases from J, with 11 bases in between. This CDR3 is 13 amino acids long. The DNA for the CDR3 is TGTGCCAGCAGTACCGGCACGGGTTCACCCCTCCACTTT. Translating gives CASSTGTGSPLHF.

The V call is TRBV20-1, the J call TRBJ2-5; 14 bases fit TRBD2. This CDR3 is built from 14 residues. CDR1 and CDR2 (germline): DFQATT, SNEGSKA (reference sequence). Losses at the gene ends were 6 bases for V and 5 bases for J; bases not matched to a gene: 5. CDR3 sequence: CSAKGLAGDETQYF. The CDR3 region has the DNA TGCAGTGCAAAGGGACTAGCGGGAGACGAGACCCAGTACTTC.

The chain carries TRBV7-2 and TRBJ2-3; no clear D gene. Germline CDR1 and CDR2: SGHTA and FQGNSA. This CDR3 region has 14 residues. V was shortened by 4 bases and J by 1 base, with 9 bases between the two germline ends. The CDR3 bases are TGTGCCAGCAGCTCATCTCGAGGCACAGATACGCAGTATTTT. Its protein product is CASSSSRGTDTQYF.

V and J are TRBV29-1 and TRBJ1-1, with TRBD1 matching 7 bases. CDR1 and CDR2 (germline): SQVTM, ANQGSEA. V lost 5 bases and J lost 2; bases outside the gene matches: 8. This CDR3 is 14 amino acids long. The CDR3 coding sequence is TGCAGCGTTCCACGGGGGACAGCCAACACTGAAGCTTTCTTT. It encodes CSVPRGTANTEAFF.

The table lists this clonotype with a count of one. This chain joins TRBV5-1 and TRBJ2-1; TRBD2 agrees at 7 bases. From germline, CDR1 is SGHRS and CDR2 YFSETQ. V trimming: 1 base; J trimming: 8 bases; junction bases outside the gene matches: 9. The CDR3 extends over 15 amino acids. The CDR3 reads CASSLMAGEIDEQFF. The CDR3 DNA reads TGCGCCAGCAGCTTGATGGCGGGGGAGATAGATGAGCAGTTCTTC. Full variable domain (outside the CDR3, taken from reference TRBV5-1 and TRBJ2-1): KAGVTQTPRYLIKTRGQQVTLSCSPISGHRSVSWYQQTPGQGLQFLFEYFSETQRNKGNFPGRFSGRQFSNSRSEMNVSTLELGDSALYLCASSLMAGEIDEQFFGPGTRLTVL.